Below are 27 T cell receptor beta chains sequenced from a single sample in a study of CD8 T cells in ankylosing spondylitis. MiXCR, run by TCRdb on the 5' RACE reads, gives a single entry per CDR3 protein. The table has hundreds of thousands of distinct CDR3 sequences, about 10% seen once; the top ten hold less than 25%. The sequencing input was blood, either unsorted or a sorted T cell fraction (not recorded which). These receptors were taken from a male donor with ankylosing spondylitis or in good health (not recorded which).

This clonotype was seen at least ten times. This chain joins TRBV7-2 and TRBJ1-1; 7 bases fit TRBD1. Germline-derived CDR1 and CDR2 are SGHTA and FQGNSA. V shed 6 bases, J shed 0 bases, and the junction held 4 bases outside the gene matches. This CDR3 is 14 amino acids long. CDR3 in DNA: TGTGCCAGCAGATCGACAGGGTTGAACACTGAAGCTTTCTTT. Its translation: CASRSTGLNTEAFF.

In its sample, this clonotype was seen a few times. The rearrangement uses TRBV12-3 or TRBV12-4 and TRBJ2-5; D possibly corresponds to TRBD2 (7 bases). The CDR3 length is 15 residues. V lost 3 bases to trimming and J lost 5 bases, with 16 bases between them. CDR3 region: CASSFWRGGDETQYF. CDR3 nucleotides: TGTGCCAGCAGTTTTTGGAGGGGGGGAGACGAGACCCAGTACTTC.

This clonotype was found many times. V and J are TRBV20-1 and TRBJ2-2; TRBD2 aligns across 9 bases. From germline, CDR1 is DFQATT and CDR2 SNEGSKA (reference sequence). V gave up 6 bases and J gave up 6 bases; unmatched junction bases: 8. The CDR3 is 14 amino acids. The CDR3 loop is CSARRLAGSGELFF. CDR3 in DNA: TGCAGTGCCAGGCGGCTAGCGGGGTCCGGGGAGCTGTTTTTT.

This clonotype was counted a few times. J is TRBJ1-6 and V is TRBV28, with D perhaps matching TRBD1 (5 bases). Germline V lookup: CDR1 MDHEN, CDR2 SYDVKM. The V end lost 4 bases, the J end lost 7 bases, and 17 bases lay between the germline ends. The CDR3 runs 16 residues. The CDR3 DNA sequence: TGTGCCAGCAGTTCCGCTGGGACGCTGGGCAATTCACCCCTCCACTTT. Translation: CASSSAGTLGNSPLHF.

This clonotype was seen repeatedly, ten times or more. V gene TRBV12-3 or TRBV12-4 combines with J gene TRBJ2-2; 7 nucleotides agree with TRBD1. J lost 5 bases, V lost 6 bases, and 9 bases had no gene match. The CDR3 spans 15 residues. This chain's CDR3 is CASRTGNYRTGELFF. The CDR3 DNA reads as TGTGCCAGCAGGACAGGGAATTATCGGACCGGGGAGCTGTTTTTT.

This clonotype was recorded many times. The V call is TRBV3-1, the J call TRBJ2-7; the D gene is possibly TRBD2 (5 bases). Germline V gene sequence: CDR1 LGHDT, CDR2 YNNKEL (reference sequence). V shed 3 bases and J shed 6 bases, with 9 bases lying between them. This CDR3 region has 12 residues. This chain's CDR3 is CASSQAGGEQYF. CDR3 in DNA: TGTGCCAGCAGCCAGGCGGGCGGCGAGCAGTACTTC.

This clonotype was detected many times. This sequence joins TRBV9 and TRBJ2-2; D tentatively fits TRBD1 or TRBD2 (5 bases each). CDR1 and CDR2 (germline): SGDLS, YYNGEE. Between the trimmed V and J ends, which lost 7 bases and 3 bases, there was a span of 10 bases. CDR3 length: 13 amino acids. In DNA form, the CDR3 reads TGTGCCAGCGGGGCGGACTACACCGGGGAGCTGTTTTTT. It codes for CASGADYTGELFF.

The sample holds many counts of this clonotype. The rearrangement joins TRBV6-1 to TRBJ2-5; TRBD1 agrees at 8 bases. V shed 7 bases, J shed 2 bases, and the junction held 9 bases outside the gene matches. The CDR3 sequence is 15 residues long. In germline, CDR1 is MNHNS, CDR2 SASEGT. CDR3 DNA sequence: TGTGCCAGCAACCAGGCAGGGGGCGGACAAGAGACCCAGTACTTC. Amino acids: CASNQAGGGQETQYF.

This clonotype was counted ten times or more. V usage is TRBV20-1 and J usage is TRBJ2-1, with a weak D call TRBD2 (5 bases). The CDR3 sequence is 14 residues long. Trimming cost V 4 bases and J 7 bases, with 17 bases left between them. Germline loops: CDR1 DFQATT, CDR2 SNEGSKA (reference sequence). As DNA, the CDR3 is TGCAGTGCTACCCCGCCAGGTCGCGGGAATGAGCAGTTCTTC. It is translated as CSATPPGRGNEQFF.

Turning to this clonotype: An end of the junction differs from the germline gene, which may be a read error. V usage is TRBV7-9 and J usage is TRBJ1-3; no reliable D call. CDR1 and CDR2 from the germline V gene are SEHNR and FQNEAQ (reference sequence). The CDR3 runs 16 residues. The CDR3 spells CPSSLNQDKPGNTIYF. The CDR3 DNA is TGTCCCAGCAGCTTAAATCAGGATAAACCTGGAAACACCATATATTTT. The variable domain in full, with the rest retrieved from reference TRBV7-9 and TRBJ1-3, is DTGVSQNPRHKITKRGQNVTFRCDPISEHNRLYWYRQTLGQGPEFLTYFQNEAQLEKSRLLSDRFSAERPKGSFSTLEIQRTEQGDSAMYLCPSSLNQDKPGNTIYFGEGSWLTVV.

The chain carries TRBV10-3 and TRBJ2-2; TRBD1 is a possible D gene (6 bases). Germline assignment: CDR1 ENHRY and CDR2 SYGVKD. V was trimmed by 10 bases and J by 3 bases, leaving 15 bases between them. This CDR3 is 14 amino acids long. The CDR3 nucleotides are TGTGCCACGACAGGAGCGGTGGACACCGGGGAGCTGTTTTTT. Translated: CATTGAVDTGELFF.

The table lists this clonotype with many counts. The gene calls are TRBV7-2 and TRBJ1-4; D unresolved. The ends were cut back, 1 base at V and 0 bases at J, with 6 bases in the middle. Per germline, CDR1 SGHTA and CDR2 FQGNSA. This CDR3 has 15 amino acids. The CDR3 DNA follows: TGTGCCAGCAGCTTAGTTGGTACAACTAATGAAAAACTGTTTTTT. It translates to CASSLVGTTNEKLFF.

There are many counts of this clonotype. The rearrangement joins TRBV27 to TRBJ2-7; 9 positions agree with TRBD1. V lost 4 bases to trimming and J lost 4 bases; unmatched junction nucleotides: 8. Germline loops: CDR1 MNHEY, CDR2 SMNVEV (reference sequence). This CDR3 spans 15 amino acids. Here the CDR3 DNA reads TGTGCCAGCAGTTCCCCGGGACAGGGAAAGTACGAGCAGTACTTC. This codes for CASSSPGQGKYEQYF.

The chain combines TRBV4-2 with TRBJ1-1; TRBD1 agrees at 8 bases. The CDR3 loop spans 14 amino acids. From germline, CDR1 is LGHNA and CDR2 YNFKEQ. V gave up 1 base and J gave up 4 bases; unmatched junction bases: 2. CDR3 region: CASSQGQGPTEAFF. The CDR3 DNA is TGTGCCAGCAGCCAAGGACAGGGGCCCACTGAAGCTTTCTTT.

The chain carries TRBV3-1 and TRBJ2-1; D gene ambiguous. The V and J ends lost 1 base and 8 bases respectively, with 12 bases between them. The germline V gene has CDR1 LGHDT and CDR2 YNNKEL (reference sequence). The CDR3 totals 14 residues. CDR3 in amino acids: CASSQARADDEQFF. The DNA of the CDR3 is TGTGCCAGCAGCCAAGCAAGGGCCGATGATGAGCAGTTCTTC.

At least ten counts were recorded for this clonotype. The V and J genes are TRBV2 and TRBJ2-1; 9 positions match TRBD2. This CDR3 region has 16 residues. The germline gives CDR1 SNHLY, CDR2 FYNNEI. J gave up 9 bases and V 1 base, and 10 bases lay outside the gene matches. Here the CDR3 reads CASSEEGLAAVGEQFF. Written as DNA, the CDR3 is TGTGCCAGCAGTGAAGAGGGACTAGCAGCTGTCGGTGAGCAGTTCTTC.

This clonotype was seen ten or more times. This chain uses TRBV20-1 with TRBJ2-1; TRBD2 might be the D (7 bases). The CDR3 runs 14 residues. Trimming shortened V by 3 bases and J by 6 bases, and 15 bases separated the two germline ends. CDR1 and CDR2 (germline): DFQATT, SNEGSKA (reference sequence). The CDR3 loop reads CSASRGAASNEQFF. The CDR3 DNA is TGCAGTGCTAGCCGGGGGGCGGCCAGCAATGAGCAGTTCTTC.

This clonotype has a count of ten or more. The chain links TRBV11-3 to TRBJ2-5; D may be TRBD1 (6 bases). Per the germline V gene, CDR1 is SGHNT and CDR2 is YENEEA. This CDR3 is built from 14 residues. The V gene lost 5 bases and the J gene lost 0 bases, with 10 bases spanning the gap. The CDR3 coding sequence is TGTGCCAGCAGCCACGGACAGAACCAAGAGACCCAGTACTTC. Translation: CASSHGQNQETQYF.

This clonotype occurred many times. J is TRBJ2-1 and V is TRBV5-1; D may correspond to TRBD1 or TRBD2 (5 bases each). The CDR3 loop spans 16 amino acids. Trimming left V 4 bases short and J 4 bases short, with 18 bases between. The germline gives CDR1 SGHRS, CDR2 YFSETQ. The CDR3, as DNA: TGCGCCAGCAGCCCCCCTGTTGGGACCCTATACAATGAGCAGTTCTTC. It encodes CASSPPVGTLYNEQFF.

This clonotype has ten or more counts. The J gene is TRBJ1-6, the V gene TRBV5-6, with a weak D call TRBD1 (6 bases). From germline, CDR1 is SGHDT and CDR2 YYEEEE. The CDR3 length is 14 residues. With 1 base removed from V and 7 bases from J, the gap between germline ends came to 9 bases. The CDR3, as DNA: TGTGCCAGCAGCTTGTTCCAGGGGAATTCACCCCTCCACTTT. Protein: CASSLFQGNSPLHF.

In this sample, this clonotype turned up a few times. CDR3 coding DNA: TGCAGCGTGCGGCGGGGGGACACCGGGGAGCTGTTTTTT. Residues: CSVRRGDTGELFF. The rearrangement links TRBV29-1 to TRBJ2-2, with TRBD2 matching over 8 bases. V shed 6 bases and J 3 bases; nucleotides not matched to a gene: 3. CDR3 length equals 13 residues. Germline CDR1 and CDR2: SQVTM and ANQGSEA.

The chain employs TRBV4-2 and TRBJ2-7, with D perhaps given as TRBD1 or TRBD2 (7 bases each). This CDR3 has 18 amino acids. V lost 0 bases and J lost 3, with 21 bases in between. Germline assignment: CDR1 LGHNA and CDR2 YNFKEQ. CDR3 in amino acids: CASSQDRKGASGLYEQYF. The CDR3 bases are TGTGCCAGCAGCCAAGATAGGAAGGGGGCTAGCGGCCTCTACGAGCAGTACTTC.

The table lists this clonotype with many counts. The rearrangement links TRBV7-2 to TRBJ2-7; tentatively, D is TRBD1 or TRBD2 (5 bases each). Trimming removed 1 base at V and 3 bases at J, with 16 bases between. The CDR3 covers 16 residues. CDR1 SGHTA and CDR2 FQGNSA come from the germline V gene. Here the CDR3 DNA reads TGTGCCAGCAGCTTAGGGGACGGAGCGGATTACTACGAGCAGTACTTC. Translation gives CASSLGDGADYYEQYF.

This clonotype was counted many times. The chain joins TRBV12-3 or TRBV12-4 to TRBJ1-5, with a possible D match to TRBD1 (5 bases). V shed 5 bases and J shed 15 bases, with 20 bases lying between them. The CDR3 totals 13 residues. The chain's CDR3 is CASSPGWVNEWHF. The CDR3 DNA is TGTGCCAGCAGTCCAGGGTGGGTCAATGAGTGGCATTTT.

This clonotype showed up many times. The rearrangement uses TRBV6-5 and TRBJ2-7; D could derive from TRBD1 or TRBD2 (5 bases each). Trimming pared 2 bases from V and 1 base from J, leaving 6 bases between. CDR3 length: 13 residues. Germline V CDR1 and CDR2: MNHEY, SVGAGI. The CDR3 is CASSYGGSYEQYF. CDR3 nucleotide sequence: TGTGCCAGCAGTTACGGGGGTTCCTACGAGCAGTACTTC.

The sample holds many counts of this clonotype. The V call is TRBV4-1, the J call TRBJ1-6; D remains unclear. The germline V gene encodes CDR1 MGHRA and CDR2 YSYEKL. CDR3 length: 17 amino acids. Trimming took 0 bases from V and 10 from J, leaving 19 bases between them. CDR3 in amino acids: CASSQDKLGSGGSPLHF. The DNA of the CDR3 is TGCGCCAGCAGCCAAGATAAACTGGGATCCGGTGGATCACCCCTCCACTTT.

A few counts support this clonotype. The chain couples TRBV21-1 to TRBJ2-7; the D call of TRBD1 is as the table states it, not checked on the DNA. TRBV21-1 corresponds to a pseudogene. The CDR3 covers 13 residues. This CDR3 reads CASIGQVWDEQYF. The CDR3, as DNA: TGTGCCAGCATAGGACAGGTCTGGGACGAGCAGTACTTC.